Listed here are 7 T cell receptor beta chains from one sample, sequenced in a study of T-cell reconstitution after alpha-beta-depleted transplantation in children. Molecular barcoding with unique molecular identifiers was used for the TCRbeta library. MiXCR, run by TCRdb on the PCR reads, gives a single entry per CDR3 protein. The table includes almost 600,000 distinct CDR3 sequences, roughly 27% detected once. The sample in question was PBMCs, obtained before TCRalphabeta/CD19-depleted stem cell transplant. The receptors come from a boy in the first two years of life with Wiskott-Aldrich syndrome, due to receive a stem cell transplant.

On this clonotype itself: One end of the junction is discordant with germline, which a read error may explain. The chain employs TRBV5-1 and TRBJ2-3; 7 positions match TRBD2. The CDR3 has 17 residues. CDR1 and CDR2 (germline): SGHRS, YFSETQ. In DNA, the CDR3 is TGCGCCAGCAGCTTGGACCCGGTGGGACTACGCACACATACGCAGTATTTT. It specifies CASSLDPVGLRTHTQYF.

In nucleotides, the CDR3 is TGTGCCACCAGTGATTTGCTCAGGACAGGGGGCCGAAGGAACACTGAAGCTTTCTTT. This translates into CATSDLLRTGGRRNTEAFF. The V gene is TRBV24-1, the J gene TRBJ1-1; 11 bases match TRBD1. V shed 0 bases, J shed 1 base, and the junction held 9 bases outside the gene matches. Germline CDR1 is KGHDR and CDR2 is SFDVKD. The CDR3 is made up of 19 amino acids.

V usage is TRBV19 and J usage is TRBJ2-7, with D unclear. The CDR3 runs 14 residues. Per the germline V gene, CDR1 is LNHDA and CDR2 is SQIVND (reference sequence). Trimming removed 3 bases at V and 7 bases at J, with 16 bases between. Here the CDR3 reads CASSIALGLWEQYF. The CDR3 DNA sequence: TGTGCCAGTAGTATTGCTCTGGGCCTCTGGGAGCAGTACTTC. The whole variable domain, filled in from reference TRBV19 and TRBJ2-7, reads DGGITQSPKYLFRKEGQNVTLSCEQNLNHDAMYWYRQDPGQGLRLIYYSQIVNDFQKGDIAEGYSVSREKKESFPLTVTSAQKNPTAFYLCASSIALGLWEQYFGPGTRLTVT.

This sequence joins TRBV5-1 and TRBJ2-7; D assignment may be TRBD1 or TRBD2 (6 bases each). This CDR3 has 14 amino acids. Trimming stripped 1 base from V and 5 bases from J, with 13 bases between. Germline V lookup: CDR1 SGHRS, CDR2 YFSETQ. The CDR3 nucleotides read TGCGCCAGCAGCTTGATCGGGGGCGGCGACGAGCAGTACTTC. As protein: CASSLIGGGDEQYF.

The chain employs TRBV28 and TRBJ2-2, with D perhaps given as TRBD1 or TRBD2 (5 bases each). CDR1 MDHEN and CDR2 SYDVKM come from the germline V gene. The CDR3 has 12 amino acids. Trimming pared 8 bases from V and 6 bases from J, leaving 10 bases between. CDR3 DNA sequence: TGTGCCAGCCAGAGGGGCCCCGGGGAGCTGTTTTTT. Translation: CASQRGPGELFF.

The V gene is TRBV4-1, the J gene TRBJ1-5; D is ambiguous. Trimming cost V 1 base and J 0 bases, with 7 bases left between them. The CDR3 is made up of 15 amino acids. Germline V gene sequence: CDR1 MGHRA, CDR2 YSYEKL. CDR3 nucleotides: TGCGCCAGCAGCCAAGGGGGTTATAGCAATCAGCCCCAGCATTTT. Translated, it gives CASSQGGYSNQPQHF.

The chain couples TRBV6-1 to TRBJ2-7; 8 bases align to TRBD1. V trimming: 3 bases; J trimming: 1 base; junction bases outside the gene matches: 5. This CDR3 spans 15 amino acids. Germline CDR1 MNHNS, CDR2 SASEGT. Here the CDR3 reads CASSDQGAPSYEQYF. The CDR3 coding sequence is TGTGCCAGCAGTGACCAGGGGGCGCCGTCCTACGAGCAGTACTTC.